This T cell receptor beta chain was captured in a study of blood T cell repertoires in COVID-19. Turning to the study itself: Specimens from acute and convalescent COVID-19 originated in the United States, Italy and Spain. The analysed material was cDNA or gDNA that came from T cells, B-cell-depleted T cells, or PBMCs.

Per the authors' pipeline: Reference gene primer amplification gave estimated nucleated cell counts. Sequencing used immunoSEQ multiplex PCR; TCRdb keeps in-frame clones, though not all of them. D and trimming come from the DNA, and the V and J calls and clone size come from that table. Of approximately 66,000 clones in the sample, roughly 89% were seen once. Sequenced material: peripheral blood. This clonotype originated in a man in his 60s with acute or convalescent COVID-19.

CDR3 nucleotides: TGTGCCACCAGTGACCCCTCTTTCGGAGAAACTAGCACAGATACGCAGTATTTT. It is translated as CATSDPSFGETSTDTQYF. This sequence joins TRBV24-1 and TRBJ2-3; the D is unclear. The CDR3 is 18 amino acids. The germline gives CDR1 KGHDR, CDR2 SFDVKD. V shed 4 bases and J shed 0 bases, with 19 bases lying between them.